This TCR beta chain was identified in a study of neurological immune-mediated disorders. At least ten counts were recorded for this clonotype. The antigen remains unidentified. It was by 5'RACE with 10-nucleotide random UMIs that the cDNA was made. In TCRdb, the 5' RACE reads were re-called with MiXCR into one record per CDR3 protein. The data contain 77,000 or so distinct CDR3 sequences, about 9.5% of them seen just once; the ten biggest clones take up less than 2%. The CDR3 is 18 residues long. Per germline, CDR1 LNHDA and CDR2 SQIVND (reference sequence). V lost 0 bases to trimming and J lost 0 bases, with 12 bases between them. Regarding the study as a whole: Patients with HTLV-1-associated myelopathy showed the most TCR clonal expansion. Those with multiple sclerosis showed the least, falling below healthy controls.

The sequence came from a man aged 50-60 years in good health. The chain couples TRBV19 to TRBJ2-6; D unclear. Material for sequencing was PBMCs. In DNA, the CDR3 is TGTGCCAGTAGTATAGATCTAGGACGCCCCTCTGGGGCCAACGTCCTGACTTTC. Encoded protein: CASSIDLGRPSGANVLTF.